A single sample is the source of the 26 T cell receptor beta chains below, sequenced in a study of beta chain features in type 1 diabetes. Study outcomes and limitations: Shorter TCRB CDR3s, moderately but significantly so, were found in Type 1 diabetes patients in all four CD4+ subsets.

Their specific antigens are unknown. The investigators reverse transcribed all of the isolated RNA, so they sequenced expressed TCRB transcripts. The protocol was immunoSEQ multiplex PCR, while the TCRdb copy is restricted to in-frame clones and leaves out a portion. The sample contains roughly 230,000 clones, about a tenth of which appear only once. Sequencing was done on a sample of naive CD4+ T cells from blood. The receptors originated from a man under 40 with type 1 diabetes.

In this sample, this clone turned up a few times. For the CDR3, the DNA is TGTGCCAGCAGCAGGGAGGGCAATCAGCCCCAGCATTTT. Translation gives CASSREGNQPQHF. This chain connects TRBV6-1 to TRBJ1-5, with a possible D match to TRBD1 (5 bases). This CDR3 is built from 13 residues. V lost 6 bases and J 2 bases, leaving 8 bases between the germline ends. The germline V gene has CDR1 MNHNS and CDR2 SASEGT.

The CDR3 protein is CASSSGGYTF. The CDR3 DNA follows: TGTGCCAGCAGCTCGGGTGGCTACACCTTC. J is TRBJ1-2 and V is TRBV7-9; the D is unclear. The CDR3 contains 10 residues. V lost 4 bases, J lost 7 bases, and 4 bases lay in between. CDR1 is SEHNR and CDR2 is FQNEAQ in the germline V gene (reference sequence).

V gene TRBV7-2 combines with J gene TRBJ1-4; a weak D match, TRBD1 (6 bases). Germline CDR1 SGHTA, CDR2 FQGNSA. The CDR3 extends over 14 amino acids. V lost 0 bases and J lost 7, with 9 bases in between. CDR3 DNA sequence: TGTGCCAGCAGCTTAGCTGGACAGAGTGAAAAACTGTTTTTT. Protein sequence: CASSLAGQSEKLFF.

V gene TRBV9 combines with J gene TRBJ2-5; 12 nucleotides agree with TRBD2. The CDR3 spans 15 residues. Germline-derived CDR1 and CDR2 are SGDLS and YYNGEE. The V segment lost 3 bases and the J segment 5 bases; nucleotides outside the gene matches: 5. CDR3 nucleotide sequence: TGTGCCAGCAGCGGGAGGGGGACTAGCGGGGAGACCCAGTACTTC. It yields the protein CASSGRGTSGETQYF.

This clone was found a few times. This chain connects TRBV5-6 to TRBJ2-5; TRBD1 matches at 7 bases. Germline CDR1 is SGHDT and CDR2 is YYEEEE. CDR3 length: 13 amino acids. V shed 4 bases, J shed 5 bases, and the junction held 5 bases outside the gene matches. The DNA for the CDR3 is TGTGCCAGCAGCACGACAGGGCTGGAGACCCAGTACTTC. Protein sequence: CASSTTGLETQYF.

The chain couples TRBV6-1 to TRBJ2-3, with D uncertain. This CDR3 region has 12 residues. Per the germline V gene, CDR1 is MNHNS and CDR2 is SASEGT. V was pared by 3 bases and J by 3 bases, with 4 bases between. CDR3 DNA sequence: TGTGCCAGCAGTGATTCGACAGATACGCAGTATTTT. Its protein is CASSDSTDTQYF.

The sample holds a few counts of this clone. This chain connects TRBV30 to TRBJ1-5; TRBD1 matches 8 bases. The CDR3 covers 12 residues. The trim removed 7 bases at V and 3 bases at J, leaving 2 bases unmatched. Germline-derived CDR1 and CDR2 are GTSNPN and SVGIG (reference sequence). CDR3 sequence reads: CASQGVNQPQHF. CDR3 DNA sequence: TGTGCCTCACAGGGGGTCAATCAGCCCCAGCATTTT.

Only a few counts were recorded for this clone. The V call is TRBV7-9, the J call TRBJ1-2; perhaps TRBD1 as D (5 bases). The CDR3 totals 14 residues. Trimming stripped 3 bases from V and 5 bases from J, with 13 bases between. Germline CDR1 and CDR2: SEHNR and FQNEAQ (reference sequence). The CDR3 spells CASSLTELKYGYTF. CDR3 in DNA: TGTGCCAGCAGCTTGACAGAACTTAAATATGGCTACACCTTC.

This sequence joins TRBV5-6 and TRBJ2-3, with 13 bases identical to TRBD2. Germline CDR1 and CDR2: SGHDT and YYEEEE. The V segment lost 3 bases and the J segment 9 bases; nucleotides outside the gene matches: 4. This CDR3 is built from 14 residues. Written as DNA, the CDR3 is TGTGCCAGCAGCTATGGGACTAGCGGGGTAACGCAGTATTTT. This translates into CASSYGTSGVTQYF.

The gene calls are TRBV7-9 and TRBJ1-1, with D unresolved. The CDR3 is 12 residues long. CDR1 is SEHNR and CDR2 is FQNEAQ in the germline V gene (reference sequence). V gave up 3 bases and J gave up 8 bases, with 10 bases separating them. CDR3 region: CASSFIAAEAFF. The CDR3 DNA reads as TGTGCCAGCAGCTTCATAGCAGCCGAAGCTTTCTTT.

This clone was counted only a few times. The chain employs TRBV2 and TRBJ2-1; D unclear. The V end lost 8 bases, the J end lost 9 bases, and 8 bases lay between the germline ends. The germline CDR1 and CDR2 sequences are SNHLY and FYNNEI. The CDR3 totals 10 residues. The CDR3 loop reads CASALSEQFF. The CDR3 region has the DNA TGTGCCAGCGCCTTGAGTGAGCAGTTCTTC.

The chain links TRBV11-2 to TRBJ2-1; D perhaps matches TRBD1 (6 bases). This CDR3 contains 15 residues. The V and J ends lost 3 bases and 0 bases respectively, with 9 bases between them. Germline V CDR1 and CDR2: SGHAT, FQNNGV. CDR3 in amino acids: CASSLGTPSYNEQFF. CDR3 DNA: TGTGCCAGCAGCTTGGGGACACCCTCCTACAATGAGCAGTTCTTC. The variable domain in full, with the rest retrieved from reference TRBV11-2 and TRBJ2-1, is EAGVAQSPRYKIIEKRQSVAFWCNPISGHATLYWYQQILGQGPKLLIQFQNNGVVDDSQLPKDRFSAERLKGVDSTLKIQPAKLEDSAVYLCASSLGTPSYNEQFFGPGTRLTVL.

The chain is built from TRBV7-9 and TRBJ2-7, with 11 bases lining up with TRBD2. The CDR3 has 15 amino acids. The V and J ends lost 5 bases and 6 bases, in that order; junction bases with no gene match: 9. Germline V gene data show CDR1 as SEHNR and CDR2 as FQNEAQ (reference sequence). The CDR3 sequence is CASSIGSGGAREQYF. CDR3 coding DNA: TGTGCCAGCAGCATAGGTAGCGGGGGGGCCCGCGAGCAGTACTTC.

The chain employs TRBV7-2 and TRBJ2-3, with 10 nucleotides matching TRBD2. This CDR3 is 15 amino acids long. Trimming cost V 1 base and J 5 bases; bases outside gene matches: 3. The germline CDR1 and CDR2 sequences are SGHTA and FQGNSA. The CDR3 loop reads CASSLESGGGDTQYF. The DNA of the CDR3 is TGTGCCAGCAGCTTAGAGAGCGGGGGGGGAGATACGCAGTATTTT.

This clone was seen more than once but under ten times. The CDR3 DNA sequence: TGTGCCAGCAGCAAAAAGACAGGGGGATGGCAGCCCCAGCATTTT. This gives the protein CASSKKTGGWQPQHF. The chain is built from TRBV21-1 and TRBJ1-5; whether TRBD1, the table's D call, matches the DNA was not checked. TRBV21-1 is recorded as a pseudogene. This CDR3 is built from 15 residues.

This clone appeared a few times. This chain links TRBV28 with TRBJ2-1, with TRBD2 as a possible D gene (6 bases). Deletions cut 6 bases from V and 0 bases from J, with 18 bases between. The CDR3 runs 17 residues. Looked up from germline, CDR1 is MDHEN and CDR2 is SYDVKM. This CDR3 reads CASSNQPGLLSYNEQFF. Written as DNA, the CDR3 is TGTGCCAGCAGCAACCAGCCTGGACTACTCTCCTACAATGAGCAGTTCTTC.

V is TRBV19 and J is TRBJ2-3; 12 bases fit TRBD1. V was clipped by 6 bases and J by 7 bases; unmatched bases: 8. The CDR3 runs to 15 residues. Germline lookup yields CDR1 LNHDA and CDR2 SQIVND (reference sequence). CDR3 sequence: CASRQTGQGANTQYF. Written as DNA, the CDR3 is TGTGCCAGTAGGCAAACGGGACAGGGGGCTAATACGCAGTATTTT.

This clone was observed a handful of times. The chain links TRBV25-1 to TRBJ2-1; 8 bases map to TRBD1. V was pared by 5 bases and J by 4 bases, with 7 bases of the junction left unmatched. The germline V gene has CDR1 MGHDK and CDR2 SYGVNS. CDR3 length equals 15 residues. The CDR3 loop reads CASSPVRQGYNEQFF. The CDR3 DNA sequence: TGTGCCAGCAGTCCCGTCCGACAGGGGTACAATGAGCAGTTCTTC.

The gene calls are TRBV2 and TRBJ1-1; the D gene is possibly TRBD1 (6 bases). The CDR3 extends over 14 amino acids. V dropped 5 bases and J dropped 1 base, with 11 bases sitting between them. Germline V lookup: CDR1 SNHLY, CDR2 FYNNEI. The CDR3 loop is CASSRTDSNTEAFF. The DNA of the CDR3 is TGTGCCAGCAGTAGGACAGATTCGAACACTGAAGCTTTCTTT.

The genes are TRBV7-2 and TRBJ2-6; no clear D. CDR1 and CDR2 from the germline V gene are SGHTA and FQGNSA. This CDR3 has 14 residues. V was cut by 5 bases and J by 0 bases, with 5 bases left in between. For the CDR3, the DNA is TGTGCCAGCAGCCTCGGCTCTGGGGCCAACGTCCTGACTTTC. The encoded protein is CASSLGSGANVLTF.

DNA for the CDR3: TGCGCCAGCAGCTTGTTCTCGGCACAGCAAGAGACCCAGTACTTC. Translated, it gives CASSLFSAQQETQYF. The chain is built from TRBV5-1 and TRBJ2-5, with D hard to call. This CDR3 is 15 amino acids long. Per germline, CDR1 SGHRS and CDR2 YFSETQ. V gave up 1 base and J gave up 2 bases, with 12 bases separating them.

The chain has TRBV5-4 and TRBJ1-1; 8 bases line up with TRBD1. The CDR3 has 14 amino acids. Losses at the gene ends were 0 bases for V and 2 bases for J; bases not matched to a gene: 0. The germline CDR1 and CDR2 sequences are SGHNT and YYREEE (reference sequence). Written as DNA, the CDR3 is TGTGCCAGCAGCTTGGCAGGGGGCAACACTGAAGCTTTCTTT. Translated: CASSLAGGNTEAFF.

The CDR3 loop reads CASSAGQGPPGEQFF. The CDR3 coding sequence is TGTGCCAGCAGCGCCGGACAGGGACCCCCGGGGGAGCAGTTCTTC. The gene calls are TRBV5-6 and TRBJ2-1, with 8 bases aligning to TRBD1. The germline CDR1 and CDR2 sequences are SGHDT and YYEEEE. This CDR3 region has 15 residues. J was trimmed by 10 bases and V by 4 bases; bases with no gene match: 13. Full variable domain (remainder filled in from reference TRBV5-6 and TRBJ2-1): DAGVTQSPTHLIKTRGQQVTLRCSPKSGHDTVSWYQQALGQGPQFIFQYYEEEERQRGNFPDRFSGHQFPNYSSELNVNALLLGDSALYLCASSAGQGPPGEQFFGPGTRLTVL.

This clone has just a few counts. The chain links TRBV9 to TRBJ2-1; perhaps TRBD2 as D (8 bases). The germline gives CDR1 SGDLS, CDR2 YYNGEE. CDR3 size: 18 residues. V was pared by 3 bases and J by 1 base, with 20 bases between. CDR3 sequence (DNA): TGTGCCAGCAGCGGCAGGGGGAGCGGGGGCCCTTCCTACAATGAGCAGTTCTTC. Translation gives CASSGRGSGGPSYNEQFF.

In this sample, this clone turned up a few times. The V call is TRBV5-6, the J call TRBJ1-1; D gene ambiguous. Trimming stripped 6 bases from V and 4 bases from J, with 13 bases between. The CDR3 covers 13 residues. Germline CDR1 and CDR2: SGHDT and YYEEEE. The CDR3 spells CASTPPGGTEAFF. The DNA of the CDR3 is TGTGCCAGCACCCCACCGGGTGGCACTGAAGCTTTCTTT.

The chain recombines TRBV27 with TRBJ2-3; 7 positions agree with TRBD2. V lost 8 bases and J lost 5; bases outside the gene matches: 7. The CDR3 totals 13 residues. The germline gives CDR1 MNHEY, CDR2 SMNVEV (reference sequence). CDR3 bases: TGTGCCAGCGGGGCAAGGGAGGGAGATACGCAGTATTTT. It specifies CASGAREGDTQYF.